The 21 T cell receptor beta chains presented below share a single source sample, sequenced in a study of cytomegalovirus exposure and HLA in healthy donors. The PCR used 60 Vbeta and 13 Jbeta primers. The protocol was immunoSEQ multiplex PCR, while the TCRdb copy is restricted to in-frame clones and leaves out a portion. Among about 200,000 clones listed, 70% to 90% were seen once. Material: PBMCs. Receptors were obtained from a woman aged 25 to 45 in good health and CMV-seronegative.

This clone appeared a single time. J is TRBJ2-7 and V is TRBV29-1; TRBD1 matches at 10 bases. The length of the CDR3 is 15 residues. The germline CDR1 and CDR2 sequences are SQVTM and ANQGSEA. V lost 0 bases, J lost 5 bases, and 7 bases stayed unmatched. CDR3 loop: CSVEDLTGGLNEQYF. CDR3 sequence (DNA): TGCAGCGTTGAAGATCTGACAGGGGGCTTAAACGAGCAGTACTTC.

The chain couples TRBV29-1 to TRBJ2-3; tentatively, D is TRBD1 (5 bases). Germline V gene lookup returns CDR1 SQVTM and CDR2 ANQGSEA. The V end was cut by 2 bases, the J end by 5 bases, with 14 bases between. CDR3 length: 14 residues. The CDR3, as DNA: TGCAGCGTTGAACACAGGCCGCCCGGAGATACGCAGTATTTT. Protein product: CSVEHRPPGDTQYF.

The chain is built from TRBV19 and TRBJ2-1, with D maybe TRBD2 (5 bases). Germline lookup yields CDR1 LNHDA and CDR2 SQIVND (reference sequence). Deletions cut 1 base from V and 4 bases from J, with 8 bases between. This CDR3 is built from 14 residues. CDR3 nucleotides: TGTGCCAGTAGTATAGGCGGGTATTACAATGAGCAGTTCTTC. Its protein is CASSIGGYYNEQFF.

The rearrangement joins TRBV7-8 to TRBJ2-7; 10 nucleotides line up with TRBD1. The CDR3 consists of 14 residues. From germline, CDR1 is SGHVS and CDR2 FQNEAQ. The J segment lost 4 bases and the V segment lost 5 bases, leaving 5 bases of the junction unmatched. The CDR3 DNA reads TGTGCCAGCAGCCAAGGACAGGGGGATTACGAGCAGTACTTC. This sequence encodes CASSQGQGDYEQYF.

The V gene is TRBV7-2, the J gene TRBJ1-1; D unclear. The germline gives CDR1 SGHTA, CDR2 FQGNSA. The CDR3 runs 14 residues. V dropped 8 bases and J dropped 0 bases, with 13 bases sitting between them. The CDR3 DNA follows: TGTGCCAGCGGTAGGGAGGCCATGAACACTGAAGCTTTCTTT. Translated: CASGREAMNTEAFF.

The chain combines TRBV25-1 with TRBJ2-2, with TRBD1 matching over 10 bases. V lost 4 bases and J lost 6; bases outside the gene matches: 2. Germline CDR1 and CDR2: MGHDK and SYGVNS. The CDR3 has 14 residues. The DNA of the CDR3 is TGTGCCAGCAGTGGGGACAGGGGCCCCGGGGAGCTGTTTTTT. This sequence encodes CASSGDRGPGELFF.

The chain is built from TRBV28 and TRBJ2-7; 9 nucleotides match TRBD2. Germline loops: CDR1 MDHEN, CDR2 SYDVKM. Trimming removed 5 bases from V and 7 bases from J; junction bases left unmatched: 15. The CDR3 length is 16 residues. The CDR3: CASSPGSGSASREQYF. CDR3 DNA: TGTGCCAGCAGTCCGGGTAGCGGGAGCGCTTCGAGGGAGCAGTACTTC. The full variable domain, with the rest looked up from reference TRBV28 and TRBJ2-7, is DVKVTQSSRYLVKRTGEKVFLECVQDMDHENMFWYRQDPGLGLRLIYFSYDVKMKEKGDIPEGYSVSREKKERFSLILESASTNQTSMYLCASSPGSGSASREQYFGPGTRLTVT.

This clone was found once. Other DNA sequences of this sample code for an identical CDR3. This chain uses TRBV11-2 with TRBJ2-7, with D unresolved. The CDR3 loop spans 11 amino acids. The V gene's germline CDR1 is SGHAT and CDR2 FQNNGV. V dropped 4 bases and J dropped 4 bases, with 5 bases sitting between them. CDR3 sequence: CASSSLYEQYF. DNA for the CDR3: TGTGCCAGCAGCTCTCTTTACGAGCAGTACTTC.

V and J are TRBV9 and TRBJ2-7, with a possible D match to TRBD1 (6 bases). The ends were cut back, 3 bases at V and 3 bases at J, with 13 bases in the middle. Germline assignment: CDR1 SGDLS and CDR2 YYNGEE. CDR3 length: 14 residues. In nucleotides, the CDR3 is TGTGCCAGCAGCGCGTACCCGGACAGCTACGAGCAGTACTTC. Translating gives CASSAYPDSYEQYF.

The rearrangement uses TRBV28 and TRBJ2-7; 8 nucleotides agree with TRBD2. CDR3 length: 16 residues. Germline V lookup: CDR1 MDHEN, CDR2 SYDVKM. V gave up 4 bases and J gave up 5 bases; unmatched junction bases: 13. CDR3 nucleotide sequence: TGTGCCAGCAGTTCCCCCGGTCTAGCGGGTTTTAACGAGCAGTACTTC. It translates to CASSSPGLAGFNEQYF.

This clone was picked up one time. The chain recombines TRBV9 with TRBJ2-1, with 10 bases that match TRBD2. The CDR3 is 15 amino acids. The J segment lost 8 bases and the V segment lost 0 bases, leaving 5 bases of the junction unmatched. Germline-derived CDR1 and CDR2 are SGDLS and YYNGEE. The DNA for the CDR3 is TGTGCCAGCAGCGTAGGAACTAGCGGGACCGATGAGCAGTTCTTC. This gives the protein CASSVGTSGTDEQFF.

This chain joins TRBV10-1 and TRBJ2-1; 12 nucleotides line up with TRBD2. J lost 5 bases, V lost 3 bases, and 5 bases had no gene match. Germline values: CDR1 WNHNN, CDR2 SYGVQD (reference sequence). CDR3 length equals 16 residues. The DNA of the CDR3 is TGCGCCAGCAGTGAACTAGCGGGAGGAATAAACAATGAGCAGTTCTTC. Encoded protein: CASSELAGGINNEQFF.

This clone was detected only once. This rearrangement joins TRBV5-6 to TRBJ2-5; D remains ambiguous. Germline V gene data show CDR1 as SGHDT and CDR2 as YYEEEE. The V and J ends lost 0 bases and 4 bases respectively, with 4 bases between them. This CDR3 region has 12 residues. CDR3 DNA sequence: TGTGCCAGCAGCTTGGCCGGAGAGACCCAGTACTTC. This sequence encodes CASSLAGETQYF.

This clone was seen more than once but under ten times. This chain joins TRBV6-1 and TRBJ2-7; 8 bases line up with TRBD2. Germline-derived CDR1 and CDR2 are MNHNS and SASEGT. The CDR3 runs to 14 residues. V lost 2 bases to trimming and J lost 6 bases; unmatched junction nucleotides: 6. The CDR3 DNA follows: TGTGCCAGCAGTGAACGACTAGCGATGGGCGAGCAGTACTTC. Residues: CASSERLAMGEQYF.

The CDR3 here is CASSLGQGVAEAFF. The CDR3 bases are TGTGCCAGCAGCTTAGGGCAGGGGGTAGCTGAAGCTTTCTTT. V usage is TRBV7-9 and J usage is TRBJ1-1; 7 bases agree with TRBD1. CDR1 and CDR2 (germline): SEHNR, FQNEAQ (reference sequence). Losses at the gene ends were 1 base for V and 6 bases for J; bases not matched to a gene: 5. The CDR3 has 14 amino acids.

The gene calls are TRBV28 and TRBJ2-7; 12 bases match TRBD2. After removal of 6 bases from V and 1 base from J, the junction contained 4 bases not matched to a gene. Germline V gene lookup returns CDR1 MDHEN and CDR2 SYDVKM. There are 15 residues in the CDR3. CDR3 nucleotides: TGTGCCAGCAGCTCACTAGCGGGGGGTTCCTACGAGCAGTACTTC. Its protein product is CASSSLAGGSYEQYF. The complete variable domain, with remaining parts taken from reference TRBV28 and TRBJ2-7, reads DVKVTQSSRYLVKRTGEKVFLECVQDMDHENMFWYRQDPGLGLRLIYFSYDVKMKEKGDIPEGYSVSREKKERFSLILESASTNQTSMYLCASSSLAGGSYEQYFGPGTRLTVT.

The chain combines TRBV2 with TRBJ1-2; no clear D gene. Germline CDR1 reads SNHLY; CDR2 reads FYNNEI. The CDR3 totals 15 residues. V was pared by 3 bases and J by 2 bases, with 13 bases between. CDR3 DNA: TGTGCCAGCAGTGAGCTGGGCCAGAAGAACTATGGCTACACCTTC. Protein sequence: CASSELGQKNYGYTF.

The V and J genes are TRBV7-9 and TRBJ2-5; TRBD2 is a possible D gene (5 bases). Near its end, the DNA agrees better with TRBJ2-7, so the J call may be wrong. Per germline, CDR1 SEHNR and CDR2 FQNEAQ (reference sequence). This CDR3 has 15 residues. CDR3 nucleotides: TGTGCCAGCAGCGCCTCTGGGAGCGGTACCTACGAGCAGTACTTC. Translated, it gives CASSASGSGTYEQYF.

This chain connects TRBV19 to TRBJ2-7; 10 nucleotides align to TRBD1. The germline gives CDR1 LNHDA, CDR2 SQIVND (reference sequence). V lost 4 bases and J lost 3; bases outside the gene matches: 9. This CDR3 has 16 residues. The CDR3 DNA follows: TGTGCCAGTAGTACGACAGGGGGCGATGGTAGCTACGAGCAGTACTTC. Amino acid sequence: CASSTTGGDGSYEQYF.

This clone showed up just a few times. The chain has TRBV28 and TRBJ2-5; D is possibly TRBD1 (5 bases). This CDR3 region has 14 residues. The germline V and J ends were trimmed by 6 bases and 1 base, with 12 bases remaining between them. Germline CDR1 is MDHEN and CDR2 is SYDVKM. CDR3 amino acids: CASSSTGSQETQYF. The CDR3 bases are TGTGCCAGCAGCTCCACAGGAAGCCAAGAGACCCAGTACTTC.

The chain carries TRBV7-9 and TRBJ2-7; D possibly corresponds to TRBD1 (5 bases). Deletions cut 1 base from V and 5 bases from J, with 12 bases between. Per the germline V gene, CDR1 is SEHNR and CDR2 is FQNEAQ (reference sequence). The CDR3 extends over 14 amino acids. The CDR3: CASSLGQGVDEQYF. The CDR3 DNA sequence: TGTGCCAGCAGCTTAGGTCAGGGTGTCGACGAGCAGTACTTC. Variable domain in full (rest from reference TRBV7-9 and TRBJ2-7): DTGVSQNPRHKITKRGQNVTFRCDPISEHNRLYWYRQTLGQGPEFLTYFQNEAQLEKSRLLSDRFSAERPKGSFSTLEIQRTEQGDSAMYLCASSLGQGVDEQYFGPGTRLTVT.